This entry lists 28 T cell receptor beta chains sequenced from one sample in a study of blood T cells in healthy people across ages. Primers used in a second PCR of about 6 to 11 cycles were a sample-barcoded 5' primer and a J-beta primer mix. TCRdb fed the 5' RACE reads into MiXCR, producing one record per CDR3 protein. The repertoire has 780,000 or so distinct CDR3 sequences, roughly three fifths of them found once; the top ten carry roughly 24%. Sequencing was carried out using blood. The receptors originated from a man in his forties in good health.

The chain combines TRBV7-9 with TRBJ2-1, with 11 bases matching TRBD1. Germline CDR1 is SEHNR and CDR2 is FQNEAQ (reference sequence). The CDR3 totals 18 residues. The ends lost 0 bases at V and 2 bases at J; junction bases unmatched: 6. Written as DNA, the CDR3 is TGTGCCAGCAGCTTAGCAGACACGGGACAGGGGGCCTACAATGAGCAGTTCTTC. Protein product: CASSLADTGQGAYNEQFF. Drawing the rest from reference TRBV7-9 and TRBJ2-1, the complete variable domain is DTGVSQNPRHKITKRGQNVTFRCDPISEHNRLYWYRQTLGQGPEFLTYFQNEAQLEKSRLLSDRFSAERPKGSFSTLEIQRTEQGDSAMYLCASSLADTGQGAYNEQFFGPGTRLTVL.

This clonotype was seen just once. The J gene is TRBJ1-2, the V gene TRBV20-1, with unresolved D. The CDR3 sequence is 13 residues long. Germline CDR1 is DFQATT and CDR2 is SNEGSKA (reference sequence). V lost 6 bases, J lost 2 bases, and 13 bases lay in between. As DNA, the CDR3 is TGCAGTGCCCCCCTCCGGCTAAACTATGGCTACACCTTC. As protein: CSAPLRLNYGYTF.

Only one count was recorded for this clonotype. The chain employs TRBV6-5 and TRBJ2-3, with D possibly matching TRBD1 (6 bases). This CDR3 comprises 15 residues. Trimming cost V 6 bases and J 2 bases, with 15 bases left between them. Germline V gene lookup returns CDR1 MNHEY and CDR2 SVGAGI. CDR3 protein: CASSLKGHYTDTQYF. The DNA for the CDR3 is TGTGCCAGCAGCTTAAAGGGACATTACACAGATACGCAGTATTTT.

The chain joins TRBV28 to TRBJ1-5, with D perhaps matching TRBD1 (5 bases). V lost 10 bases and J 0 bases, leaving 10 bases between the germline ends. From germline, CDR1 is MDHEN and CDR2 SYDVKM. This CDR3 region has 13 residues. The CDR3 nucleotides read TGTGCCATAAACAGGAATAGCAATCAGCCCCAGCATTTT. Encoded protein: CAINRNSNQPQHF.

This clonotype was counted a few times. V usage is TRBV5-1 and J usage is TRBJ2-5; 8 bases align to TRBD1. The CDR3 is 14 amino acids. Unmatched junction bases numbered 7, after V lost 4 bases and J lost 5 bases. CDR1 is SGHRS, CDR2 YFSETQ, per germline. The CDR3 nucleotides are TGCGCCAGCAGCGACGACAGGGGATATGAGACCCAGTACTTC. Encoded protein: CASSDDRGYETQYF.

V usage is TRBV20-1 and J usage is TRBJ2-7; D unclear. The CDR3 runs to 15 residues. Trimming removed 0 bases at V and 2 bases at J, with 14 bases between. CDR1 is DFQATT, CDR2 SNEGSKA, per germline (reference sequence). CDR3 protein: CSARDYADSPYEQYF. CDR3 in DNA: TGCAGTGCTAGAGATTATGCCGACTCCCCCTACGAGCAGTACTTC.

The chain uses TRBV20-1 and TRBJ2-1; D gene uncertain. Trimming pared 3 bases from V and 7 bases from J, leaving 13 bases between. This CDR3 is 13 amino acids long. CDR1 and CDR2 (germline): DFQATT, SNEGSKA (reference sequence). CDR3 residues: CSARKDWSNEQFF. The CDR3 region has the DNA TGCAGTGCTAGGAAGGATTGGTCGAATGAGCAGTTCTTC.

Turning to this clonotype: An end of the junction does not agree with germline; a read error may underlie this. The chain uses TRBV5-1 and TRBJ1-2; 8 bases align to TRBD1. Per the germline V gene, CDR1 is SGHRS and CDR2 is YFSETQ. There are 13 residues in the CDR3. In DNA, the CDR3 is TGCGCCAGCAGCTTGGGACAGGGGTCTGGCTACGCCTTC. It specifies CASSLGQGSGYAF.

The chain carries TRBV20-1 and TRBJ2-1, with TRBD2 matching over 10 bases. CDR1 and CDR2 (germline): DFQATT, SNEGSKA (reference sequence). The CDR3 has 19 residues. V gave up 0 bases and J gave up 8 bases; unmatched junction bases: 19. CDR3 bases: TGCAGTGCTAGAGACGCCGGGACTAGCGTTTTCCCGCCGGGAGATGAGCAGTTCTTC. Its translation: CSARDAGTSVFPPGDEQFF.

This clonotype was recorded a few times. One end of the junction is discordant with germline, which a read error may explain. The chain is built from TRBV4-1 and TRBJ2-6; a weak D match, TRBD1 (6 bases). The CDR3 has 19 amino acids. CDR1 MGHRA and CDR2 YSYEKL come from the germline V gene. In DNA form, the CDR3 reads TGCGCCAGCAGCCAATTTCTGGGGGCAAGTCAGGCTGGGGCCAACGTCTTGACTTTC. Translation: CASSQFLGASQAGANVLTF.

The chain recombines TRBV28 with TRBJ1-2, with 8 positions matching TRBD1. Germline CDR1 is MDHEN and CDR2 is SYDVKM. The CDR3 runs to 17 residues. The junction had 18 bases not matched to a gene; V was cut back by 8 bases and J by 4 bases. DNA for the CDR3: TGTGCCAGCGGGATACAGGGGGTGGGGACTGTAATCTATGGCTACACCTTC. This gives the protein CASGIQGVGTVIYGYTF.

V and J are TRBV6-1 and TRBJ2-4; TRBD2 matches at 9 bases. Germline V lookup: CDR1 MNHNS, CDR2 SASEGT. The CDR3 sequence is 16 residues long. With V trimmed by 4 bases and J by 13 bases, 17 bases remained unmatched. The CDR3 coding sequence is TGTGCCAGCAGTGGTGCCAGCGGGGGGACCCGGCCTAGGCAGTACTTC. The encoded protein is CASSGASGGTRPRQYF.

This rearrangement joins TRBV11-2 to TRBJ1-5; 7 nucleotides align to TRBD1. This CDR3 contains 13 residues. The germline gives CDR1 SGHAT, CDR2 FQNNGV. The V gene end was trimmed by 3 bases and the J gene end by 7 bases; junction bases not matched to a gene: 3. This CDR3 is CASSFTGEQPQHF. CDR3 coding DNA: TGTGCCAGCAGCTTCACAGGGGAACAGCCCCAGCATTTT.

This rearrangement joins TRBV5-5 to TRBJ2-1, with D perhaps being TRBD1 or TRBD2 (7 bases each). The germline gives CDR1 SGHKS, CDR2 YYEKEE (reference sequence). V shed 5 bases and J shed 4 bases, with 16 bases lying between them. The CDR3 sequence is 15 residues long. CDR3 region: CASRGGDRLYNEQFF. CDR3 in DNA: TGTGCCAGCAGGGGGGGGGACAGATTATACAATGAGCAGTTCTTC. Filled out from reference TRBV5-5 and TRBJ2-1, the complete variable domain reads DAGVTQSPTHLIKTRGQQVTLRCSPISGHKSVSWYQQVLGQGPQFIFQYYEKEERGRGNFPDRFSARQFPNYSSELNVNALLLGDSALYLCASRGGDRLYNEQFFGPGTRLTVL.

J is TRBJ2-1 and V is TRBV29-1; D is uncertain. Germline V CDR1 and CDR2: SQVTM, ANQGSEA. Between the trimmed V and J ends, which lost 1 base and 3 bases, there was a span of 7 bases. This CDR3 comprises 13 residues. In DNA, the CDR3 is TGCAGCGTTGAAGGTATAGGCTACAATGAGCAGTTCTTC. Its protein is CSVEGIGYNEQFF.

This clonotype showed up just a few times. J is TRBJ1-2 and V is TRBV7-2; TRBD1 is a possible D gene (6 bases). Germline V gene sequence: CDR1 SGHTA, CDR2 FQGNSA. V dropped 3 bases and J dropped 4 bases, with 9 bases sitting between them. This CDR3 comprises 13 residues. The CDR3 sequence: CASSFKGVYGYTF. The CDR3 region has the DNA TGTGCCAGCAGCTTTAAGGGGGTCTATGGCTACACCTTC. The full variable domain, its missing parts supplied by reference TRBV7-2 and TRBJ1-2, is GAGVSQSPSNKVTEKGKDVELRCDPISGHTALYWYRQSLGQGLEFLIYFQGNSAPDKSGLPSDRFSAERTGGSVSTLTIQRTQQEDSAVYLCASSFKGVYGYTFGSGTRLTVV.

This chain joins TRBV3-1 and TRBJ2-1, with a weak D call TRBD1 (5 bases). Trimming took 2 bases from V and 8 from J, leaving 22 bases between them. This CDR3 is built from 17 residues. CDR1 is LGHDT and CDR2 is YNNKEL in the germline V gene (reference sequence). The CDR3 nucleotides are TGTGCCAGCAGCCAATTCATAGAAGGGGCCCGGCTCGATGAGCAGTTCTTC. Protein: CASSQFIEGARLDEQFF.

This sequence joins TRBV20-1 and TRBJ1-2; 9 positions agree with TRBD1. With 2 bases clipped from V and 3 bases from J, the junction kept 4 bases outside the gene matches. Germline V gene sequence: CDR1 DFQATT, CDR2 SNEGSKA (reference sequence). This CDR3 is 14 amino acids long. The CDR3 nucleotides read TGCAGTGCTAGAAGGACAGGGGACGACTATGGCTACACCTTC. Protein: CSARRTGDDYGYTF.

The chain couples TRBV24-1 to TRBJ2-5; 9 bases align to TRBD1. Germline values: CDR1 KGHDR, CDR2 SFDVKD. This CDR3 has 17 residues. V lost 2 bases and J lost 6; bases outside the gene matches: 12. CDR3 sequence reads: CATSDSPGQGWGQTQYF. CDR3 DNA sequence: TGTGCCACCAGTGATTCACCGGGACAGGGATGGGGGCAGACCCAGTACTTC.

The CDR3 DNA is TGTGCCAGCGCCGGGACAGGGTTGAGGAACACTGAAGCTTTCTTT. Its translation: CASAGTGLRNTEAFF. The chain combines TRBV2 with TRBJ1-1, with 9 bases aligning to TRBD1. This CDR3 spans 15 amino acids. In germline, CDR1 is SNHLY, CDR2 FYNNEI. With V trimmed by 8 bases and J by 1 base, 8 bases remained unmatched.

This clonotype was picked up a small number of times. The CDR3 bases are TGCAGCGTCGATCGAGGGATGAACACTGAAGCTTTCTTT. Its protein product is CSVDRGMNTEAFF. This chain joins TRBV29-1 and TRBJ1-1, with D hard to call. Germline V lookup: CDR1 SQVTM, CDR2 ANQGSEA. This CDR3 comprises 13 residues. The V and J ends lost 6 bases and 0 bases respectively, with 11 bases between them.

The chain has TRBV9 and TRBJ1-6; TRBD1 is a possible D gene (5 bases). The CDR3 sequence is 17 residues long. CDR1 and CDR2 (germline): SGDLS, YYNGEE. Trimming left V 0 bases short and J 8 bases short, with 18 bases between. CDR3 sequence: CASSVAPSGRADSPLHF. The CDR3 region has the DNA TGTGCCAGCAGCGTAGCACCCTCCGGCAGGGCTGATTCACCCCTCCACTTT.

The chain employs TRBV5-1 and TRBJ1-2; weak D call: TRBD1 (5 bases). V was cut by 0 bases and J by 0 bases, with 9 bases left in between. This CDR3 has 15 amino acids. CDR1 is SGHRS, CDR2 YFSETQ, per germline. CDR3 amino acids: CASSLDSGTNYGYTF. CDR3 nucleotide sequence: TGCGCCAGCAGCTTGGATTCAGGGACTAACTATGGCTACACCTTC.

The chain has TRBV27 and TRBJ2-1; tentatively, D is TRBD1 (7 bases). This CDR3 comprises 13 residues. Germline CDR1 is MNHEY and CDR2 is SMNVEV (reference sequence). The V end was cut by 6 bases, the J end by 4 bases, with 10 bases between. CDR3 coding DNA: TGTGCCAGCAGGGCAGGGGGGTACAATGAGCAGTTCTTC. The encoded protein is CASRAGGYNEQFF.

The rearrangement links TRBV20-1 to TRBJ2-5, with D possibly being TRBD2 (6 bases). V was cut by 4 bases and J by 5 bases, with 17 bases left in between. CDR1 is DFQATT, CDR2 SNEGSKA, per germline (reference sequence). This CDR3 has 14 residues. Written as DNA, the CDR3 is TGCAGTGCTAACCCCCGGGACTTCGTGGAGACCCAGTACTTC. Protein product: CSANPRDFVETQYF.

V and J are TRBV6-1 and TRBJ1-5; unclear D gene. Trimming left V 4 bases short and J 1 base short, with 14 bases between. The CDR3 is 16 amino acids. From germline, CDR1 is MNHNS and CDR2 SASEGT. The CDR3 DNA reads TGTGCCAGCAGTGTTATTAGGACGGGGAGCAATCAGCCCCAGCATTTT. This codes for CASSVIRTGSNQPQHF.

The rearrangement joins TRBV10-3 to TRBJ2-1, with a possible D match to TRBD2 (5 bases). This CDR3 has 11 residues. Per germline, CDR1 ENHRY and CDR2 SYGVKD. The V end lost 9 bases, the J end lost 5 bases, and 8 bases lay between the germline ends. CDR3 sequence: CAIGRDNEQFF. The CDR3 DNA is TGTGCCATAGGGAGAGACAATGAGCAGTTCTTC.

The gene calls are TRBV24-1 and TRBJ2-7; D might be TRBD1 (6 bases). The germline V gene encodes CDR1 KGHDR and CDR2 SFDVKD. The CDR3 has 13 residues. V lost 4 bases, J lost 6 bases, and 12 bases lay in between. Here the CDR3 DNA reads TGTGCCACCAGTGACCCTGGACAGTTCGAGCAGTACTTC. This codes for CATSDPGQFEQYF.